This T cell receptor beta chain was observed in a study of identical twins. TCRdb re-derived calls from the 5' RACE reads in MiXCR, one entry per CDR3 protein. The sample has some 790,000 distinct CDR3 sequences; roughly 18% are singletons. This clonotype was seen many times. A further study also used this sample, focusing on T cells expressing NK-cell markers.

Sequenced: PBMCs. The sequence came from a woman in her late teens or twenties in good health.

DNA of the CDR3: TGTGCCAGCAGCTTAGAACCGGACAATGAGCAGTTCTTC. Translated: CASSLEPDNEQFF. The chain carries TRBV7-2 and TRBJ2-1; D not resolved. This CDR3 comprises 13 residues. Germline CDR1 reads SGHTA; CDR2 reads FQGNSA. V was clipped by 1 base and J by 5 bases, with 6 bases between them.